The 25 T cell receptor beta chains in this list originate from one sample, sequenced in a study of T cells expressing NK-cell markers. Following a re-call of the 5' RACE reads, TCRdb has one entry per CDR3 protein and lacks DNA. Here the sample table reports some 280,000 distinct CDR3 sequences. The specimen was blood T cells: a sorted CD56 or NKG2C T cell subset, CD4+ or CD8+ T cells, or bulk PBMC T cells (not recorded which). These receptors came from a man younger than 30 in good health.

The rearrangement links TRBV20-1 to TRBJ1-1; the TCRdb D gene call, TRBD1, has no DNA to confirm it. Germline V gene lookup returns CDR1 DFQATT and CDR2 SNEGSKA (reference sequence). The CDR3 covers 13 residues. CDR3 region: CSAPTGKGTEAFF.

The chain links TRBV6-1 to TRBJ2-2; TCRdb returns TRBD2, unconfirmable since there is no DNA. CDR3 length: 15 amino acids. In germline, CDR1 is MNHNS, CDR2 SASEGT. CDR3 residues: CASSSGLLNTGELFF.

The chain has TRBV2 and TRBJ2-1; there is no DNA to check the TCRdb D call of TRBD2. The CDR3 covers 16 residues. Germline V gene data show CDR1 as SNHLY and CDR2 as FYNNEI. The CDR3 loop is CASSEGLAGGNSEQFF.

The CDR3 sequence is CASFPGLAGDRGETQYF. This sequence joins TRBV28 and TRBJ2-5; TCRdb reports TRBD2, a call that lacks DNA to check it against. From germline, CDR1 is MDHEN and CDR2 SYDVKM. This CDR3 region has 17 residues.

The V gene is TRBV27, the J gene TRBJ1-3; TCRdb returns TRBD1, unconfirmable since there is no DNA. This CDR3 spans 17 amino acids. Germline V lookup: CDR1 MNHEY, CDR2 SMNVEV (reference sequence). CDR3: CASNLVNRGSSGNTIYF.

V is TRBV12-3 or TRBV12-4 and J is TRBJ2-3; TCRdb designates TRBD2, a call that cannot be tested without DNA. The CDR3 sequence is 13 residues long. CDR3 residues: CASSKQPLGLQYF.

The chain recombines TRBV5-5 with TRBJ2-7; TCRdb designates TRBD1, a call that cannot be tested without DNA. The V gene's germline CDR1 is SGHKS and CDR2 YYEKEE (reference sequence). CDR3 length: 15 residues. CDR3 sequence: CASSLWGQGALEQYF.

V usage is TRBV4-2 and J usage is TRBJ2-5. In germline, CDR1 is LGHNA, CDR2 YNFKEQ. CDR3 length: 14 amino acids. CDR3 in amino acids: CASSPKHSQETQYF.

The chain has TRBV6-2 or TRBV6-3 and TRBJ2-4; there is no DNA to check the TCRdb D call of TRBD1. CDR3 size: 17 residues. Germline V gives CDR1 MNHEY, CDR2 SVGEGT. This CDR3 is CASSYRQGEKLENIQYF.

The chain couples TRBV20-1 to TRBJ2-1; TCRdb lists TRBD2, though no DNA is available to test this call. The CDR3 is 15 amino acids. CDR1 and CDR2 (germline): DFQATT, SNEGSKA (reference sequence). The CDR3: CSATSSGRAGDEQFF.

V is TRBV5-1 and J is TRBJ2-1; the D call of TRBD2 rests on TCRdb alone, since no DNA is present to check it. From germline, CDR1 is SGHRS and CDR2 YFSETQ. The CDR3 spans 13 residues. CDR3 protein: CASGREAYNEQFF.

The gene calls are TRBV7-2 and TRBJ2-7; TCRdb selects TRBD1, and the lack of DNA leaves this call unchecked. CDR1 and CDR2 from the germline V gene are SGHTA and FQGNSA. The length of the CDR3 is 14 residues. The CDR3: CASSLDGGIYEQYF.

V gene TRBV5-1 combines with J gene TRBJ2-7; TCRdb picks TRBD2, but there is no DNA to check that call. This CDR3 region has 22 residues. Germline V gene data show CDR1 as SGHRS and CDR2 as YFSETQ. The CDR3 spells CASSPRDRDLSHPGLAGDEQYF.

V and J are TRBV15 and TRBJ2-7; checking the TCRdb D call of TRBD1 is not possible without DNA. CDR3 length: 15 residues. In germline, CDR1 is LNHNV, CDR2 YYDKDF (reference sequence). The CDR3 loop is CATSRGTEPAYEQYF.

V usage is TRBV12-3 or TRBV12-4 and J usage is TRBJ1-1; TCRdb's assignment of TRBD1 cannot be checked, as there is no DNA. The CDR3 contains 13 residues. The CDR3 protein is CASSKDLGGEAFF.

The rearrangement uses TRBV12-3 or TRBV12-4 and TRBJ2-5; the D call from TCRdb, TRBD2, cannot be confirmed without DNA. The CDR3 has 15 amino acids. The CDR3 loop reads CASSHGLAGQETQYF.

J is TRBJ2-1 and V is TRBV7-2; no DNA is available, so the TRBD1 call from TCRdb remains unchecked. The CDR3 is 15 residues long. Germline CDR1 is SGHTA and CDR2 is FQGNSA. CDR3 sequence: CASSLVRGGSHEQFF. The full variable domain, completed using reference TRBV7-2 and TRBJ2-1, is GAGVSQSPSNKVTEKGKDVELRCDPISGHTALYWYRQSLGQGLEFLIYFQGNSAPDKSGLPSDRFSAERTGGSVSTLTIQRTQQEDSAVYLCASSLVRGGSHEQFFGPGTRLTVL.

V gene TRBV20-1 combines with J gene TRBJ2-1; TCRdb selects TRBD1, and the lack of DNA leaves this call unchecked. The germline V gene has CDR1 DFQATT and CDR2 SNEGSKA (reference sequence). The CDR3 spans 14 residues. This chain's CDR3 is CSAPPRSRYNEQFF.

The CDR3 sequence is CAISDSGPYNEQFF. The chain combines TRBV10-3 with TRBJ2-1; lacking DNA, the TRBD2 call made by TCRdb goes unchecked. There are 14 residues in the CDR3. Germline assignment: CDR1 ENHRY and CDR2 SYGVKD.

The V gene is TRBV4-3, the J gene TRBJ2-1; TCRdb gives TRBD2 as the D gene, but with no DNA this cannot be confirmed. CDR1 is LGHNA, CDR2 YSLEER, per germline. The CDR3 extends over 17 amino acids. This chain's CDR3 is CASSPARTSGIYNEQFF.

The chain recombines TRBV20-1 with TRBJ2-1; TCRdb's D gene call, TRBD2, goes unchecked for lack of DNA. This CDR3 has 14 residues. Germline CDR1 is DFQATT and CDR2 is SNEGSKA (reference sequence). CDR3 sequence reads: CSVTTSGRSWEQFF.

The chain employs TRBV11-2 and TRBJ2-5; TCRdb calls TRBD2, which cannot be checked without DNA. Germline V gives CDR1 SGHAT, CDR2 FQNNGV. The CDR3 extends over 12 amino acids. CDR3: CASNREGETQYF.

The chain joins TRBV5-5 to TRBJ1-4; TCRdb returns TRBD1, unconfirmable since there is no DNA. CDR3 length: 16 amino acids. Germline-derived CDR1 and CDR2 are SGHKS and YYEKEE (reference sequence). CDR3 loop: CASSDVGAGKNEKLFF.

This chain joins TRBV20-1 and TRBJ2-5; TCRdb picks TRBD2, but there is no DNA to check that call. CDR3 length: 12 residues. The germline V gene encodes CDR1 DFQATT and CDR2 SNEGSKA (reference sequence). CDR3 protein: CSARTMGETQYF.

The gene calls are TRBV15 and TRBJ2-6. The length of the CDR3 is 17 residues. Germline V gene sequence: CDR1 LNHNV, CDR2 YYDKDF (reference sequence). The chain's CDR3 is CATSRDRSRAGANVLTF.